The 15 T cell receptor beta chains listed next were all sequenced from one sample in a study of shared clonotypes between healthy human individuals. Here immunoSEQ multiplex PCR was the method, and the copy in TCRdb shows in-frame clones only, minus some. There are about 2 million clones in the sample; 85% to 95% occur only once, and 0.1% to 0.15% lies in the top ten. Sequencing used naive CD4+ T cells sorted from blood. Subset indicated: CD45RA+ positively selected. These receptors originate from a man between 18 and 35 years old in good health.

This chain uses TRBV15 with TRBJ2-1; 12 positions agree with TRBD2. There are 15 residues in the CDR3. V trimming: 0 bases; J trimming: 8 bases; junction bases outside the gene matches: 2. Germline loops: CDR1 LNHNV, CDR2 YYDKDF (reference sequence). The CDR3 sequence is CATSRDRLAGDEQFF. DNA for the CDR3: TGTGCCACCAGCAGAGATCGACTAGCGGGAGATGAGCAGTTCTTC.

This sequence joins TRBV18 and TRBJ2-4; D is unresolved. CDR1 and CDR2 from the germline V gene are KGHSH and LQKENI. The CDR3 is made up of 15 amino acids. V lost 2 bases to trimming and J lost 3 bases, with 11 bases between them. Here the CDR3 DNA reads TGTGCCAGCTCACCAAGAGTAACGGACAAAAACATTCAGTACTTC. Amino acid sequence: CASSPRVTDKNIQYF.

This rearrangement joins TRBV18 to TRBJ2-7; D may be TRBD2 (5 bases). Trimming took 3 bases from V and 3 from J, leaving 18 bases between them. This CDR3 has 16 residues. Germline values: CDR1 KGHSH, CDR2 LQKENI. The CDR3 DNA follows: TGTGCCAGCTCACCCCTGGGCGAGGGCCAGGTCTACGAGCAGTACTTC. Translation: CASSPLGEGQVYEQYF.

The chain recombines TRBV30 with TRBJ2-7; D gene unclear. The CDR3 extends over 11 amino acids. Germline CDR1 reads GTSNPN; CDR2 reads SVGIG (reference sequence). V dropped 2 bases and J dropped 7 bases, with 9 bases sitting between them. The CDR3 here is CAWSPEVEQYF. The CDR3 DNA reads as TGTGCCTGGAGTCCTGAAGTAGAGCAGTACTTC.

About this clone itself: This clone may be a read error of a much larger clone one base away. The same CDR3 is also encoded by other DNA sequences in this sample. This rearrangement joins TRBV6-6 to TRBJ1-1; no reliable D call. CDR1 and CDR2 (germline): MNHNY, SVGAGI (reference sequence). The V and J ends lost 2 bases and 1 base respectively, with 5 bases between them. The CDR3 sequence is 13 residues long. The CDR3, as DNA: TGTGCCAGCAGTTACGGAGGGAACACTGAAGCTTTCTTT. This translates into CASSYGGNTEAFF.

Concerning this clone: At the DNA level, this CDR3 is encoded by other sequences in the same sample as well. J is TRBJ1-1 and V is TRBV7-9; unclear D gene. The germline V and J ends were trimmed by 3 bases and 2 bases, with 7 bases remaining between them. The CDR3 contains 13 residues. The V gene's germline CDR1 is SEHNR and CDR2 FQNEAQ (reference sequence). In nucleotides, the CDR3 is TGTGCCAGCAGCTTCAGCGAAAACACTGAAGCTTTCTTT. The encoded protein is CASSFSENTEAFF.

This chain links TRBV6-1 with TRBJ2-7, with D tentatively TRBD2 (5 bases). This CDR3 has 15 residues. Trimming took 2 bases from V and 2 from J, leaving 13 bases between them. The germline V gene has CDR1 MNHNS and CDR2 SASEGT. The CDR3 coding sequence is TGTGCCAGCAGTGAATCAGGACTCTCGACCTACGAGCAGTACTTC. It specifies CASSESGLSTYEQYF.

This chain links TRBV6-1 with TRBJ1-6; D remains ambiguous. The germline gives CDR1 MNHNS, CDR2 SASEGT. This CDR3 comprises 13 residues. V dropped 0 bases and J dropped 6 bases, with 3 bases sitting between them. In DNA, the CDR3 is TGTGCCAGCAGTGAAGCCTTTAATTCACCCCTCCACTTT. As protein: CASSEAFNSPLHF.

Turning to this clone: It is likely a read error: a sequence one base away is far more abundant. Other DNA sequences within the sample encode an identical CDR3. The V call is TRBV29-1, the J call TRBJ1-1, with 8 bases lining up with TRBD1. J gave up 4 bases and V 4 bases, and 2 bases lay outside the gene matches. Germline CDR1 is SQVTM and CDR2 is ANQGSEA. There are 12 residues in the CDR3. CDR3 protein: CSVGQGTTEAFF. As DNA, the CDR3 is TGCAGCGTTGGACAGGGGACCACTGAAGCTTTCTTT.

The CDR3 region has the DNA TGTGCCAGCTCAGGACAGGGGGCGGATGAAAAACTGTTTTTT. Its protein is CASSGQGADEKLFF. The genes are TRBV18 and TRBJ1-4; 11 bases agree with TRBD1. The trim removed 5 bases at V and 6 bases at J, leaving 2 bases unmatched. Germline V gene data show CDR1 as KGHSH and CDR2 as LQKENI. This CDR3 spans 14 amino acids.

The chain carries TRBV6-5 and TRBJ1-1; 8 nucleotides line up with TRBD1. J was trimmed by 3 bases and V by 6 bases; bases with no gene match: 9. There are 15 residues in the CDR3. Germline values: CDR1 MNHEY, CDR2 SVGAGI. The CDR3 region has the DNA TGTGCCAGCAGCCGGACAGGGAATAGGGACACTGAAGCTTTCTTT. The encoded protein is CASSRTGNRDTEAFF.

V gene TRBV10-3 combines with J gene TRBJ1-6; the D gene is possibly TRBD1 (5 bases). The V gene's germline CDR1 is ENHRY and CDR2 SYGVKD. This CDR3 spans 13 amino acids. V lost 6 bases and J lost 10, with 13 bases in between. The CDR3 DNA is TGTGCCATCAGAGGAGGGGTTCAATCACCCCTCCACTTT. Translated, it gives CAIRGGVQSPLHF.

The gene calls are TRBV28 and TRBJ2-1; no clear D gene. CDR1 is MDHEN, CDR2 SYDVKM, per germline. The V and J ends lost 5 bases and 10 bases respectively, with 9 bases between them. This CDR3 has 11 residues. CDR3 loop: CASSVGAEQFF. CDR3 in DNA: TGTGCCAGCAGTGTAGGTGCCGAGCAGTTCTTC.

Regarding this clone: Other DNA sequences within the sample encode an identical CDR3. The J gene is TRBJ1-4, the V gene TRBV11-2; 7 nucleotides align to TRBD1. Germline-derived CDR1 and CDR2 are SGHAT and FQNNGV. V was pared by 5 bases and J by 5 bases, with 5 bases of the junction left unmatched. This CDR3 comprises 14 residues. The CDR3 loop reads CASSPTGFNEKLFF. The CDR3 DNA reads TGTGCCAGCAGCCCGACAGGGTTCAATGAAAAACTGTTTTTT.

The CDR3 loop reads CASSRTSSYEQYF. The CDR3 nucleotides are TGTGCCAGTAGCAGGACTAGCTCCTACGAGCAGTACTTC. The chain combines TRBV19 with TRBJ2-7; 7 nucleotides align to TRBD2. With 6 bases clipped from V and 0 bases from J, the junction kept 2 bases outside the gene matches. Germline assignment: CDR1 LNHDA and CDR2 SQIVND (reference sequence). This CDR3 is built from 13 residues. Based on the CDR3 plus reference TRBV19 and TRBJ2-7, the full variable domain is DGGITQSPKYLFRKEGQNVTLSCEQNLNHDAMYWYRQDPGQGLRLIYYSQIVNDFQKGDIAEGYSVSREKKESFPLTVTSAQKNPTAFYLCASSRTSSYEQYFGPGTRLTVT.